Included here is one TCR beta chain sequence, with context. This entry is derived from a study of follicular helper T cells after annual influenza vaccination. The time point denotes: 2015-2016 season, pre-vaccination. No donor had influenza vaccine in the prior 6 months; all lived in the community. Excluded were substance abuse, HIV/AIDS, active cancer, immunomodulatory drugs and active illness. The table came from immunoSEQ multiplex PCR; TCRdb's copy has only in-frame clones and leaves some out. The sample consists of approximately 1,500 clones, 84% of them appearing once. The CDR3 is made up of 13 amino acids. From germline, CDR1 is KGHSH and CDR2 LQKENI. V was cut by 6 bases and J by 5 bases, with 13 bases left in between.

This specimen consisted of CXCR5+ CD38- circulating T follicular helper cells from blood, obtained on the day of influenza vaccination. As to subset: circulating Tfh, non-naive CD4+CXCR5+PD-1+ (ICOS+CD38+ or ICOS-CD38-). The TCR comes from an adult who received the influenza vaccine. The chain is built from TRBV18 and TRBJ1-1; no clear D gene. DNA of the CDR3: TGTGCCAGCTCCATTACAAGGGAAACTGAAGCTTTCTTT. Translating it yields CASSITRETEAFF.